This TCR beta chain came from a study of blood T cell repertoires in COVID-19. Study-level background: From the United States, Italy and Spain came samples of acute and convalescent COVID-19. Sample material is recorded as cDNA or gDNA derived from T cells, B-cell-depleted T cells, or PBMCs.

Study processing details: Estimation of nucleated cell counts was performed using reference gene primer amplification. The data were produced by immunoSEQ multiplex PCR, yet TCRdb's version contains in-frame clones alone and is incomplete. V and J calls plus clone size are reproduced from that table; the DNA served to infer D and trimming. The sample lists some 180,000 clones; nearly 90% were seen once. V lost 7 bases, J lost 0 bases, and 8 bases lay in between. The CDR3 runs 13 residues. CDR1 and CDR2 (germline): SGHRS, YFSETQ. The V and J genes are TRBV5-1 and TRBJ2-1; D remains unclear. The sequence came from a man aged 45-60 years with acute or convalescent COVID-19. The material sequenced was peripheral blood. This CDR3 reads CASCEPSYNEQFF. The CDR3 nucleotides are TGCGCCAGCTGTGAGCCCTCCTACAATGAGCAGTTCTTC.